This entry concerns a single T cell receptor (beta chain). Antigen specificity is unknown. Method: immunoSEQ multiplex PCR; TCRdb's copy keeps in-frame clones and lacks some. This table has 100,000 or so clones, more than 75% appearing once. These data come from a study of OX40 agonist ivuxolimab in advanced cancers. Overall study findings and caveats: At doses 0.1 to 3.0 mg/kg, CD4+ and CD8+ clones expanded.

The CDR3 runs 15 residues. Trimming left V 0 bases short and J 6 bases short, with 13 bases between. Looked up from germline, CDR1 is SGHNT and CDR2 is YYREEE (reference sequence). This TCR derives from an adult with an advanced solid tumor such as melanoma, head and neck, liver or kidney cancer. The chain uses TRBV5-4 and TRBJ2-1; D remains unclear. Specimen: CD4+ or CD8+ T cells sorted from blood, collected in a trial of the OX40 agonist ivuxolimab. The CDR3 protein is CASSLDTTTGNEQFF. In DNA form, the CDR3 reads TGTGCCAGCAGCTTGGACACAACCACCGGCAATGAGCAGTTCTTC. Based on the CDR3 plus reference TRBV5-4 and TRBJ2-1, the full variable domain is ETGVTQSPTHLIKTRGQQVTLRCSSQSGHNTVSWYQQALGQGPQFIFQYYREEENGRGNFPPRFSGLQFPNYSSELNVNALELDDSALYLCASSLDTTTGNEQFFGPGTRLTVL.